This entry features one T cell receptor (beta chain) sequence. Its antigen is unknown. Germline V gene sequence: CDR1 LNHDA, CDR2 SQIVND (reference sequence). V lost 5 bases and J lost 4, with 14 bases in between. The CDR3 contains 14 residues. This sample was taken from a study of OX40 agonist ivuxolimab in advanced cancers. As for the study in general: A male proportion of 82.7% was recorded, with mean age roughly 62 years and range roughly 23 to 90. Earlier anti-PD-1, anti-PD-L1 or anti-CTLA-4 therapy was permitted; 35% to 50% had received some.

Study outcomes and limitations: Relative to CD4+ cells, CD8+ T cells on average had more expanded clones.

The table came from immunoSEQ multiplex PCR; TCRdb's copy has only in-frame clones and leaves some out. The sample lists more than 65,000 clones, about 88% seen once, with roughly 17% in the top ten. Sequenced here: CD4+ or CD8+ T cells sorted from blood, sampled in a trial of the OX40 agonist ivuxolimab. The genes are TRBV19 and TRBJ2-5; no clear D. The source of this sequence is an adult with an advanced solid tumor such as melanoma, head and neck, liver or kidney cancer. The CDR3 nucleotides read TGTGCCAGTAGTCCCCGTGTGGGTGGAGAGACCCAGTACTTC. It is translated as CASSPRVGGETQYF.